Each of the 15 T cell receptor beta chains below was sequenced from the same sample in a study of blood T cell repertoires in COVID-19. TCRdb keeps only in-frame clones here, not all; method: immunoSEQ multiplex PCR. This sample yields about 230,000 clones, of which more than 75% are seen a single time; about 0.91% belongs to the top ten. Sequenced: peripheral blood. The receptors come from a man in his forties or fifties with acute or convalescent COVID-19.

V gene TRBV13 combines with J gene TRBJ2-5, with 7 bases aligning to TRBD2. CDR3 length: 14 residues. Germline V lookup: CDR1 PRHDT, CDR2 FYEKMQ (reference sequence). The V segment lost 7 bases and the J segment 4 bases; nucleotides outside the gene matches: 9. The CDR3: CASKLAEKLETQYF. The CDR3 nucleotides are TGTGCCAGCAAGCTAGCGGAAAAGCTAGAGACCCAGTACTTC.

This chain joins TRBV10-3 and TRBJ2-7; TRBD1 matches at 7 bases. Trimming at V came to 5 bases and at J to 4 bases, leaving 11 bases not matched to a gene. This CDR3 is built from 15 residues. CDR1 and CDR2 (germline): ENHRY, SYGVKD. CDR3 region: CAISLKQGSTYEQYF. For the CDR3, the DNA is TGTGCCATCAGTCTAAAACAGGGGTCGACTTACGAGCAGTACTTC.

This chain connects TRBV30 to TRBJ2-1; D unclear. Trimming shortened V by 3 bases and J by 9 bases, and 15 bases separated the two germline ends. The CDR3 extends over 13 amino acids. The germline gives CDR1 GTSNPN, CDR2 SVGIG (reference sequence). The CDR3 protein is CAWSPRFPGEQFF. The CDR3 DNA is TGTGCCTGGAGCCCCAGGTTCCCCGGTGAGCAGTTCTTC.

There are a few counts of this clone. This rearrangement joins TRBV10-1 to TRBJ2-1; D is perhaps TRBD1 (5 bases). The CDR3 length is 13 residues. With 11 bases removed from V and 5 bases from J, the gap between germline ends came to 16 bases. Germline-derived CDR1 and CDR2 are WNHNN and SYGVQD (reference sequence). The CDR3 coding sequence is TGCGCCGCCAGGGTGTGGACCCACAATGAGCAGTTCTTC. Translating gives CAARVWTHNEQFF.

The chain couples TRBV30 to TRBJ1-2; D perhaps matches TRBD1 (5 bases). The CDR3 totals 13 residues. The V gene's germline CDR1 is GTSNPN and CDR2 SVGIG (reference sequence). Between the trimmed V and J ends, which lost 2 bases and 6 bases, there was a span of 13 bases. CDR3: CAWSPGGGDGYTF. The CDR3 DNA reads TGTGCCTGGAGTCCCGGGGGAGGGGATGGCTACACCTTC.

This chain connects TRBV4-3 to TRBJ2-2, with D possibly matching TRBD2 (5 bases). The CDR3 is 13 amino acids. V was clipped by 0 bases and J by 8 bases, with 7 bases between them. The germline V gene encodes CDR1 LGHNA and CDR2 YSLEER. CDR3: CASSQDREGELFF. CDR3 nucleotides: TGCGCCAGCAGCCAAGATCGGGAAGGGGAGCTGTTTTTT.

J is TRBJ2-5 and V is TRBV4-2, with TRBD2 as a possible D gene (7 bases). The CDR3 runs to 15 residues. The ends were cut back, 1 base at V and 5 bases at J, with 14 bases in the middle. The germline gives CDR1 LGHNA, CDR2 YNFKEQ. The CDR3 DNA sequence: TGTGCCAGCAGCCAAGCAAGCGGGACAAGGGAGACCCAGTACTTC. Translation: CASSQASGTRETQYF.

The chain uses TRBV28 and TRBJ2-7, with 8 bases matching TRBD2. Trimming at V came to 5 bases and at J to 1 base, leaving 7 bases not matched to a gene. This CDR3 region has 15 residues. In germline, CDR1 is MDHEN, CDR2 SYDVKM. CDR3 nucleotides: TGTGCCAGCAGTCCGCCGCGGGGGGTATCCTACGAGCAGTACTTC. This codes for CASSPPRGVSYEQYF.

The J gene is TRBJ2-5, the V gene TRBV2; D gene uncertain. Trimming pared 4 bases from V and 1 base from J, leaving 7 bases between. Germline CDR1 reads SNHLY; CDR2 reads FYNNEI. There are 13 residues in the CDR3. The CDR3 DNA follows: TGTGCCAGCAGTGCACAGCTCCAAGAGACCCAGTACTTC. This gives the protein CASSAQLQETQYF.

This clone appeared a few times. This chain links TRBV5-1 with TRBJ2-3; a weak D match, TRBD2 (7 bases). This CDR3 comprises 15 residues. Trimming took off 1 base at V and 4 bases at J, with 13 bases between the two ends. Germline CDR1 reads SGHRS; CDR2 reads YFSETQ. The CDR3 nucleotides read TGCGCCAGCAGCTTGAAGGGGGGGCAGGCAGATACGCAGTATTTT. This translates into CASSLKGGQADTQYF.

The rearrangement links TRBV5-5 to TRBJ1-1, with D unresolved. Trimming stripped 6 bases from V and 0 bases from J, with 12 bases between. Germline CDR1 SGHKS, CDR2 YYEKEE (reference sequence). The CDR3 has 14 amino acids. CDR3 in DNA: TGTGCCAGCACGGGTTTGATACTGAACACTGAAGCTTTCTTT. It is translated as CASTGLILNTEAFF.

This clone was counted only a few times. This sequence joins TRBV5-6 and TRBJ1-2; weak D call: TRBD1 (5 bases). Germline loops: CDR1 SGHDT, CDR2 YYEEEE. V lost 3 bases and J 7 bases, leaving 16 bases between the germline ends. This CDR3 has 14 amino acids. DNA for the CDR3: TGTGCCAGCAGCTACGACCCGACCGGGGGTGGCTACACCTTC. Translated: CASSYDPTGGGYTF.

J is TRBJ1-2 and V is TRBV2; 7 bases are shared with TRBD1. The CDR3 extends over 13 amino acids. V dropped 6 bases and J dropped 4; count of bases not matched to a gene: 5. Germline CDR1 is SNHLY and CDR2 is FYNNEI. The DNA for the CDR3 is TGTGCCAGCAGCCCGGGACAGCTCTATGGCTACACCTTC. This gives the protein CASSPGQLYGYTF. Full variable domain (remainder filled in from reference TRBV2 and TRBJ1-2): EPEVTQTPSHQVTQMGQEVILRCVPISNHLYFYWYRQILGQKVEFLVSFYNNEISEKSEIFDDQFSVERPDGSNFTLKIRSTKLEDSAMYFCASSPGQLYGYTFGSGTRLTVV.

The V gene is TRBV10-3, the J gene TRBJ2-7; D remains unclear. Germline CDR1 ENHRY, CDR2 SYGVKD. The CDR3 sequence is 15 residues long. V was trimmed by 1 base and J by 9 bases, leaving 19 bases between them. CDR3 protein: CAISELSAPPLWQYF. CDR3 nucleotides: TGTGCCATCAGTGAGTTGTCGGCCCCTCCACTATGGCAGTACTTC.

A single count supports this clone. The rearrangement uses TRBV28 and TRBJ2-5; 8 nucleotides line up with TRBD2. This CDR3 comprises 13 residues. From germline, CDR1 is MDHEN and CDR2 SYDVKM. After removal of 11 bases from V and 5 bases from J, the junction contained 10 bases not matched to a gene. CDR3 nucleotide sequence: TGTGCCGGTTCCGGGACTAGTTGGGAGACCCAGTACTTC. Amino acids: CAGSGTSWETQYF.